This T cell receptor beta chain emerged from a study of breast tumors, draining lymph nodes, adjacent tissues. Axillary draining lymph nodes of breast cancer patients supplied the node samples. TCRdb ran MiXCR on the multiplex PCR reads and lists one entry per CDR3 protein. The table shows approximately 190,000 distinct CDR3 sequences, with roughly 31% occurring only once. The trim removed 4 bases at V and 0 bases at J, leaving 1 base unmatched. CDR3 length: 15 amino acids. Germline lookup yields CDR1 SNHLY and CDR2 FYNNEI. Points on this clonotype: Its antigen is not identified.

General observations from the study: Tumor repertoires ranked between lymph nodes and nontumor tissue in diversity, with V and J gene preferences. The data were judged consistent with most tumor T cells coming from lymph node and expanding in tumor. Data only fit, rather than demonstrated, lymph node origin of most tumor T cells.

The gene calls are TRBV2 and TRBJ2-3; 10 nucleotides align to TRBD1. The TCR sequence derives from a female donor with breast cancer. Some clones in this sample may be carry-over from other donors' samples. The sample consisted of axillary lymph node tissue. The CDR3 reads CASSGGQGSTDTQYF. CDR3 nucleotides: TGTGCCAGCAGTGGGGGACAGGGGAGCACAGATACGCAGTATTTT.